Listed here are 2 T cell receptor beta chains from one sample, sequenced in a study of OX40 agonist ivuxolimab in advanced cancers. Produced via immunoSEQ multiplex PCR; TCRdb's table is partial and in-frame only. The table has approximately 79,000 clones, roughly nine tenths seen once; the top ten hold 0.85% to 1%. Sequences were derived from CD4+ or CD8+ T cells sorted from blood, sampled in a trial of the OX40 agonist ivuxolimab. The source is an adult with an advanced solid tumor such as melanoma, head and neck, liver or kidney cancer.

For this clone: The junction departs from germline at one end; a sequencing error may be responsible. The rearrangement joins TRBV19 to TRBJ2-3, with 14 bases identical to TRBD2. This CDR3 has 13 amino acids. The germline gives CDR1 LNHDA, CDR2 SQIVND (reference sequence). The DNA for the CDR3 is TGTGCCTCAACGACTAGCGGGAGGGCCTTCGCGGTTTTT. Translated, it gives CASTTSGRAFAVF.

DNA for the CDR3: TGTGCCAGCAAAGGACTAGCGGGGGGATACAATGAGCAGTTCTTC. The encoded protein is CASKGLAGGYNEQFF. V usage is TRBV2 and J usage is TRBJ2-1, with TRBD2 matching over 14 bases. This CDR3 has 15 residues. Per the germline V gene, CDR1 is SNHLY and CDR2 is FYNNEI. With V trimmed by 7 bases and J by 4 bases, 3 bases remained unmatched.